This T cell receptor beta chain was documented in a study of PD-1 blockade in mismatch repair-deficient tumors. As to this clone: Its antigen is as yet unknown.

The method was immunoSEQ multiplex PCR; TCRdb's version includes in-frame clones alone and lacks a portion of them. Seen here are some 16,000 clones, 84% observed once, and the top ten hold about a tenth. The sample's time point: roughly ten-day in vitro stimulation with candidate neoantigen peptide 5. The CDR3 sequence is 13 residues long. V was trimmed by 6 bases and J by 2 bases, leaving 10 bases between them. Germline CDR1 and CDR2: MDHEN and SYDVKM. This chain uses TRBV28 with TRBJ1-1; D remains unclear. The sequencing here drew on cells cultured in vitro, taken from a patient treated with pembrolizumab. This clonotype originated in an adult with mismatch repair-deficient cancer. The CDR3 spells CASRSRGNTEAFF. In DNA form, the CDR3 reads TGTGCCAGCAGATCCCGGGGTAACACTGAAGCTTTCTTT.